The sequence of this TCR beta chain was determined in a study of T cells and copy number aberrations in small-cell lung cancer. The CDR3 length is 16 residues. V shed 2 bases and J shed 3 bases, with 13 bases lying between them. Per the germline V gene, CDR1 is KGHSH and CDR2 is LQKENI. The protocol was immunoSEQ multiplex PCR, while the TCRdb copy is restricted to in-frame clones and leaves out a portion. The table records 2,000 to 2,500 clones, 70% to 85% of them present only once. The V gene is TRBV18, the J gene TRBJ2-2; perhaps TRBD1 as D (7 bases). The sample taken for sequencing was normal tissue next to the tumor. This receptor was identified in a woman aged 45-65 years with small cell lung cancer. Here the CDR3 reads CASSPITRGDTGELFF. The CDR3 DNA follows: TGTGCCAGCTCACCAATTACCAGGGGGGACACCGGGGAGCTGTTTTTT.